The clone carrying this T cell receptor (beta chain) was counted once. This record comes from a study of blood T cell repertoires in COVID-19. The germline V gene encodes CDR1 SQVTM and CDR2 ANQGSEA. The CDR3 is made up of 14 amino acids. Trimming left V 1 base short and J 10 bases short, with 19 bases between. Participants' own reports of clinical history determined their cohort assignment. Donors of Cohort 3 who recovered were those that had two negative PCRs, clearance, or symptom resolution. Original processing methods: Estimation of nucleated cell counts relied on the amplification of reference gene primers. TCRdb keeps only in-frame clones here, not all; method: immunoSEQ multiplex PCR. From that table come the V and J calls and clone size; the DNA was used to work out D and trimming. The table has a few hundred thousand clones, about 81% seen once.

This TCR was sampled from a man aged 40-49 years who had recovered from COVID-19. Material for sequencing was PBMCs or T cells enriched from blood (not recorded which). This chain links TRBV29-1 with TRBJ1-1; D perhaps matches TRBD1 (5 bases). The CDR3 loop reads CSVEGLGEGRIAFF. For the CDR3, the DNA is TGCAGCGTTGAAGGTTTGGGGGAGGGGCGTATAGCTTTCTTT.